The sequence of this TCR beta chain was determined in a study of beta chain features in type 1 diabetes (dated 2018 in TCRdb). Background for the entire study: Patients and healthy donors did not differ in mean age, gender distribution, total cell number or subset yield. Regulatory and stem cell-like memory subsets were obtained from only 8 patients and roughly eight healthy donors, while naive and central memory subsets were obtained from all 30 or so donors. A total of about 100,000,000 sorted cells were examined across all samples, and RNA yield correlated strongly with the number of cells per subset. In the study, TCRB repertoires of sorted circulating CD4+ T cell subsets from recently diagnosed type 1 diabetes patients were compared with those of matched healthy donors. Paper-wide results and their limitations: Because the HLA sub-analyses included only small numbers of individuals, any influence of HLA type on TCRB rearrangement was left unresolved. Because cDNA rather than genomic DNA was sequenced, highly expressing activated cells could have been over-represented, although no difference in activation and CD3 levels was found between groups. Shorter templates might have been favored by PCR, but patient and control samples were amplified and corrected together, so both groups would have been affected equally by any skew. Naive, central memory and regulatory TCRB repertoires appeared to be more alike among patients than among healthy donors. Type 1 diabetes patients showed a moderate but significant shortening of TCRB CDR3 length in all four CD4+ subsets. Fewer insertions and more nucleotide deletions at VDJ recombination sites were observed in patients with type 1 diabetes, implying thymic rearrangement abnormalities.

Each donor gave one peripheral blood draw, approximately 110 mL on average, collected into heparinised tubes. A BD FACSAria II was used to sort naive, central memory, regulatory and stem cell-like memory CD4+ T cells with a panel that included CD45RO, CCR7, CD25, CD127, CD95 and CD27. All sorted populations exceeded 95% purity. PBMCs were separated immediately by Lymphoprep density gradient centrifugation and were stained directly, without being cultured. Samples were stained and sorted in pairs, with one healthy donor and one patient per experiment, so that batch effects were minimized. This clone was seen only once. The target of this receptor is not known. No qualities accompany the bases; no much larger clone lies one base away. The germline V gene sets CDR1 to SGHTA and CDR2 to FQGNSA. Including the terminal cysteine and phenylalanine, the CDR3 comprises 14 residues. Only CDR3 DNA is held: 42 bases, read in frame from base 1. Trimming accounts for 3 bases at V and 11 bases at J, while the number of junction bases matched to no gene is 10.

The entire amount of isolated RNA was reverse transcribed using the High Capacity cDNA Reverse Transcription Kit, so the sequenced TCRB transcripts were expressed ones. Deep immunoSEQ sequencing was performed on naive, central memory and regulatory T cell samples, with an average of approximately 3.9 million total reads per sample. After sorted cells were lysed in RLT buffer, RNA was extracted with DNase-treated RNeasy Micro or Mini kits, with the choice depending on cell number. Each cell subset was processed separately to prevent cross-contamination, with patient and healthy donor samples processed together. The immunoSEQ multiplex PCR was used to amplify TCRB sequences from cDNA, generating 87-bp fragments that spanned the CDR3 region. Amplicons were sequenced on the Illumina HiSeq platform. On the study's bioinformatics: PCR bias was corrected computationally using synthetic template baselines, and reads within Hamming distance 2 were collapsed, with unmergeable singletons discarded. Reads were aligned to IMGT to assign V, D and J genes, CDR3 length, and insertions or deletions at six rearrangement sites. Within each subset, clonotype counts were normalized to sorted cell number, and only after that were true diversity and Gini coefficients computed with the tcR R package. Repertoire sharing was quantified using the overlap coefficient calculated on TCRB nucleotide sequences. TCRdb took over this immuneACCESS table, retaining in-frame rearrangements with V and J assigned. Such tables are incomplete; in checked studies, under half of the missing clones stem from an unresolved V gene, and the remainder is unexplained. That table supplies the V and J calls and clone size; D and trimming were determined from the DNA. The sample data list 120,000 to 150,000 clones, and around 51% of these were observed just once. The top ten hold around 0.39% of the sample.

Source material: Tregs from blood. Sample cell subset or site, as interpreted from the label and publication: regulatory CD4+ T cells. The sequence was obtained from a man younger than 35 in good health. The V and J segments used are TRBV7-2 and TRBJ2-5; the junction holds 9 bases that match TRBD2. The DNA is as follows: TGTGCCAGCAGCTTGGGACTAGCAGTGGAGGAGCAGTACTTC. Its protein reads: CASSLGLAVEEQYF.